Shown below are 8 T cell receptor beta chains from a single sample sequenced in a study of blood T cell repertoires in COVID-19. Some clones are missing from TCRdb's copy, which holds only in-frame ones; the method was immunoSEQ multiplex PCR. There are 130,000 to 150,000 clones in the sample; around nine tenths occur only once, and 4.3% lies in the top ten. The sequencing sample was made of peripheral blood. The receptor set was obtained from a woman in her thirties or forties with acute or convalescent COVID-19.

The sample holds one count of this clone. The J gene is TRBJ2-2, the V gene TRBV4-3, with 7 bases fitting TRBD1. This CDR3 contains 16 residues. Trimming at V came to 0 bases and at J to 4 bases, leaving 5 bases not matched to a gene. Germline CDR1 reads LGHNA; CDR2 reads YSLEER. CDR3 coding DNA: TGCGCCAGCAGCCAAGATTCGGGACAGTCCACCGGGGAGCTGTTTTTT. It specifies CASSQDSGQSTGELFF.

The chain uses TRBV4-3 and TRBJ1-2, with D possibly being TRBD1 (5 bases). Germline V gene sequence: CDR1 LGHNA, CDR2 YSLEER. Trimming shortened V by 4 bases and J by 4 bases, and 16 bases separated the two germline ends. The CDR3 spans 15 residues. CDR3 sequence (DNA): TGCGCCAGCAGCCCAGCCCCCGGGGGTGGCTATGGCTACACCTTC. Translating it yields CASSPAPGGGYGYTF.

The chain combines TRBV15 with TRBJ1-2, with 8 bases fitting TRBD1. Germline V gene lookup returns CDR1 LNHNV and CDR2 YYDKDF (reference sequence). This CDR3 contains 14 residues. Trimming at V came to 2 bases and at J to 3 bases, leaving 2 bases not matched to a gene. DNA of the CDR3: TGTGCCACCAGCAGACAGGGGGCGGACTATGGCTACACCTTC. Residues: CATSRQGADYGYTF.

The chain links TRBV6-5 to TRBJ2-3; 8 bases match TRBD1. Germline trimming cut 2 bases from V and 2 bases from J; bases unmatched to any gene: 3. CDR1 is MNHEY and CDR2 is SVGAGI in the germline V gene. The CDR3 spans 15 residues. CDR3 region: CASSYGQGHTDTQYF. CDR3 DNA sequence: TGTGCCAGCAGTTACGGACAGGGCCACACAGATACGCAGTATTTT.

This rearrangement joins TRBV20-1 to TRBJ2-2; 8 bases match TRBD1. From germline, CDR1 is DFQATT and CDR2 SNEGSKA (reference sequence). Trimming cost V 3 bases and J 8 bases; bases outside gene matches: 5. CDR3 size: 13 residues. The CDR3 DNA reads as TGCAGTGCTAGTGCCTACAGGGGGGGGGAGCTGTTTTTT. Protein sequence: CSASAYRGGELFF.

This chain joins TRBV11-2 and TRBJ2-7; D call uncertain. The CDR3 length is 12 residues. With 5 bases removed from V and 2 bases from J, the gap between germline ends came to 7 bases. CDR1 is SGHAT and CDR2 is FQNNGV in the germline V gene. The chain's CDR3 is CASSATTYEQYF. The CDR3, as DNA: TGTGCCAGCAGCGCTACTACCTACGAGCAGTACTTC.

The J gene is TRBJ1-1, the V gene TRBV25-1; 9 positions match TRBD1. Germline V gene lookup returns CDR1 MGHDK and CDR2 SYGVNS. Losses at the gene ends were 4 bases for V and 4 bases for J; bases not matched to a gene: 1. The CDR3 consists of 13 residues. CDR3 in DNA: TGTGCCAGCAGTGGGACAGGGGCCACTGAAGCTTTCTTT. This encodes CASSGTGATEAFF. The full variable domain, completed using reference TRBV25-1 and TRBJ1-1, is EADIYQTPRYLVIGTGKKITLECSQTMGHDKMYWYQQDPGMELHLIHYSYGVNSTEKGDLSSESTVSRIRTEHFPLTLESARPSHTSQYLCASSGTGATEAFFGQGTRLTVV.

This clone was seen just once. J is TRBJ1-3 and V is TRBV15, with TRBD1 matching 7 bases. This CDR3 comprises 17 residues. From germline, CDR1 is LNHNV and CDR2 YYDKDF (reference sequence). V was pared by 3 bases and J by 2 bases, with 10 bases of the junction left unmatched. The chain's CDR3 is CATSRPIPGTAGNTIYF. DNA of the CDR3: TGTGCCACCAGCAGGCCAATACCCGGGACAGCTGGAAACACCATATATTTT.